The sequence of this T cell receptor beta chain was determined in a study of T cell clones after liver transplantation. Study as a whole: Three of the eight recipients were HCV-positive; the rest had non-autoimmune, non-viral transplant indications. Tolerance: complete withdrawal held at least one year, liver enzymes staying within twice normal. Study results and caveats: Compared with third party-reactive sequences, donor-reactive ones declined more, independent of withdrawal success.

Notes on this clone: The antigen remains unidentified.

The germline V gene encodes CDR1 SGHTS and CDR2 YDEGEE. The J segment lost 4 bases and the V segment lost 4 bases, leaving 21 bases of the junction unmatched. This CDR3 comprises 20 residues. Produced via immunoSEQ multiplex PCR; TCRdb's table is partial and in-frame only. In the table there are fewer than 25,000 clones, roughly 92% of which are singletons. This TCR was recovered from a human patient who received a liver transplant. Some T cells may be transferred from the graft donor. The V and J genes are TRBV5-8 and TRBJ2-5; the match to TRBD1 covers 11 bases. The starting material was CD8+ T cells from blood, obtained about 25 months after liver transplant. The CDR3 DNA follows: TGTGCCAGCAGCGCGTCCGGGACAGGGGGTGCCGGGACTAGCTTAGAGACCCAGTACTTC. Protein: CASSASGTGGAGTSLETQYF.